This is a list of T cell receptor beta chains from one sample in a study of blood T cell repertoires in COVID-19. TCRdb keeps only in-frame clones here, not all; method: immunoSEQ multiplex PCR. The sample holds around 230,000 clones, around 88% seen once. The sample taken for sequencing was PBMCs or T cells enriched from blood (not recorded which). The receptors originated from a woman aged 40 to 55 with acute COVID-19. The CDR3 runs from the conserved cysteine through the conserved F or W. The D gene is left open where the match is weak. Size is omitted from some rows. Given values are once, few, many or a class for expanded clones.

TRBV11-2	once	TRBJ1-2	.	TGTGCCAGCAGCGTACAGGGATACTATGGCTACACCTTC	CASSVQGYYGYTF
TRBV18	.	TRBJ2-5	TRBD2	TGTGCCAGCTCACCATTGCGGGGGGCCGGAGAGACCCAGTACTTC	CASSPLRGAGETQYF
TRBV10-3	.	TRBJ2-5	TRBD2	TGTGCCATCAGTGAGCGGCTAGCGGGGTCGCAAGAGACCCAGTACTTC	CAISERLAGSQETQYF
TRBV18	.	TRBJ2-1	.	TGTGCCAGCTCACCACCGACCGGGAATGGCAATGAGCAGTTCTTC	CASSPPTGNGNEQFF
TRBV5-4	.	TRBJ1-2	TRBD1	TGTGCCAGCAGCCCACGACAGGGGGCCTGGGGCTACACCTTC	CASSPRQGAWGYTF
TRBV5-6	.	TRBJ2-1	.	TGTGCCAGCAGCTCTTCTGCGGGGAATGAGCAGTTCTTC	CASSSSAGNEQFF
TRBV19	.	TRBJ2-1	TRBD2	TGTGCCAGTAGTATTGACCCAGCGGGAGGCACCTACAATGAGCAGTTCTTC	CASSIDPAGGTYNEQFF
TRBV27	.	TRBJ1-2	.	TGTGCCAGCAGTTTAACGACAGGTTGGGGCCATGGCTACACCTTC	CASSLTTGWGHGYTF
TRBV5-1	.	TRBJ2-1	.	TGCGCCAGCAGCTTGGACGGAGGAGGGCACAATGAGCAGTTCTTC	CASSLDGGGHNEQFF
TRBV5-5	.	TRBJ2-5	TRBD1	TGTGCCAGCAGCTCGGGACAGGGAAGGGAGACCCAGTACTTC	CASSSGQGRETQYF
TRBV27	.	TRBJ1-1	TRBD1	TGTGCCAGCAGTTCTGCGGACAGGCGGGGAAACACTGAAGCTTTCTTT	CASSSADRRGNTEAFF
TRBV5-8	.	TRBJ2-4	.	TGTGCCAGCAGCCCCCGACAGGCTACGGCCAAAAACATTCAGTACTTC	CASSPRQATAKNIQYF
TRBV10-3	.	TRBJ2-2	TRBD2	TGTGCCTCCCGGGGGGGTTCGAACACCGGGGAGCTGTTTTTT	CASRGGSNTGELFF
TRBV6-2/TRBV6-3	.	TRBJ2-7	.	TGTGCCAGCAGTTACCTCGGCCAGGGTTACGAGCAGTACTTC	CASSYLGQGYEQYF
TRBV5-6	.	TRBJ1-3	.	TGTGCCAGCAGCTTCCAGGGCAACCCATCTGGAAACACCATATATTTT	CASSFQGNPSGNTIYF
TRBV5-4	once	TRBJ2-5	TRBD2	TGTGCCAGCAGCCCGACGAGAGCGGGAGGGCAAGAGACCCAGTACTTC	CASSPTRAGGQETQYF
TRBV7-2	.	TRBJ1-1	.	TGTGCCAGCAGCGCTACTTATCGGTACGGGAACACTGAAGCTTTCTTT	CASSATYRYGNTEAFF
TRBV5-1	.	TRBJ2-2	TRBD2	TGCGCCAGCAGCCTTTACGTCGGGACTAGCGGCGGGGAGCTGTTTTTT	CASSLYVGTSGGELFF
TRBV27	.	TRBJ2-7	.	TGTGCCAGCAGTTCCAGCCCCCGGCGGGAGCAGTACTTC	CASSSSPRREQYF
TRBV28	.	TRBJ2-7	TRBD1	TGTGCCAGCACCCTTAGACAGGGGAATCCCTACGAGCAGTACTTC	CASTLRQGNPYEQYF
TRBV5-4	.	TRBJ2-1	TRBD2	TGTGCCAGCAGCTCAGGAGCGGGGGGCACCAGCTCCTACAATGAGCAGTTCTTC	CASSSGAGGTSSYNEQFF
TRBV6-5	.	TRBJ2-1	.	TGTGCCAGCAGTTCGGCGGGAAGCTACAATGAGCAGTTCTTC	CASSSAGSYNEQFF
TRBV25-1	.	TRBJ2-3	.	TGTGCCAGCAGTGAATTTGGGCGAGGGGGGCAGTATTTT	CASSEFGRGGQYF